This T cell receptor (beta chain) was profiled in a study of OX40 agonist ivuxolimab in advanced cancers. Background on the study: An agonistic anti-OX40 (CD134) antibody, ivuxolimab, was used to treat the patients. With a range of roughly 23 to 90, age averaged about 59 years, and 65% to 90% were male. Findings and caveats of the study: More expanded clones were seen, on average, in CD8+ T cells than in CD4+.

The table came from immunoSEQ multiplex PCR; TCRdb's copy has only in-frame clones and leaves some out. The table shows roughly 75,000 clones, with approximately 91% occurring only once. No patient had autoimmune disease or received systemic immunosuppression. As concerns this clone: As yet, its antigen is unknown.

CDR3 length: 17 amino acids. Germline values: CDR1 SEHNR, CDR2 FQNEAQ (reference sequence). V lost 1 base, J lost 3 bases, and 10 bases stayed unmatched. The source was CD4+ or CD8+ T cells sorted from blood, collected in a trial of the OX40 agonist ivuxolimab. This TCR derives from an adult with an advanced solid tumor such as melanoma, head and neck, liver or kidney cancer. V gene TRBV7-9 combines with J gene TRBJ2-3; 7 bases agree with TRBD1. This chain's CDR3 is CASSLGQPRQGTDTQYF. The DNA of the CDR3 is TGTGCCAGCAGCTTAGGTCAACCTCGACAGGGAACAGATACGCAGTATTTT.